This entry features one T cell receptor (beta chain) sequence. Its antigen is not known. This table comes from immunoSEQ multiplex PCR, and its TCRdb copy is limited to in-frame clones, with some not included. The sample consists of more than 95,000 clones, roughly 87% of them appearing once. The germline V gene encodes CDR1 SGHTA and CDR2 FQGTGA. The CDR3 sequence is 14 residues long. The germline V and J ends were trimmed by 2 bases and 9 bases, with 11 bases remaining between them. This entry comes from a study of T cell responses to AZD1222 COVID-19 vaccine. Whole-study context: Pooling was applied to second doses at about 4 or about 12 weeks. Whole-study findings and limits: Baseline seropositivity characterized only a handful of AZD1222 recipients. Regions 160-218 and 743-854 dominated among vaccine-associated CD4 TCRs spanning spike. Nearly half of the spike-specific TCRs reportedly recognize variant regions that carry no mutations.

The chain combines TRBV7-3 with TRBJ1-6; D perhaps matches TRBD1 (5 bases). The sequence derives from an adult in good health. Sequencing used peripheral blood, obtained on day 0 of AZD1222 vaccination. The CDR3 sequence is CASSLAGGGSPLHF. CDR3 DNA sequence: TGTGCCAGCAGCTTAGCGGGGGGTGGTTCACCCCTCCACTTT. Full variable domain (missing parts from reference TRBV7-3 and TRBJ1-6): GAGVSQTPSNKVTEKGKYVELRCDPISGHTALYWYRQSLGQGPEFLIYFQGTGAADDSGLPNDRFFAVRPEGSVSTLKIQRTERGDSAVYLCASSLAGGGSPLHFGNGTRLTVT.